The next 14 T cell receptor beta chains were all read from a single sample in a study of blood T cell repertoires in COVID-19. Generated by immunoSEQ multiplex PCR, the TCRdb table keeps only in-frame clones and is missing some. The sample contains 100,000 to 150,000 clones, roughly four fifths of which appear only once. Sequencing was done on a sample of peripheral blood. These receptors all stem from a woman aged 65 to 85 with acute or convalescent COVID-19.

The V and J genes are TRBV7-8 and TRBJ2-1; 12 nucleotides line up with TRBD2. Trimming at V came to 6 bases and at J to 6 bases, leaving 6 bases not matched to a gene. The CDR3 covers 15 residues. CDR1 and CDR2 (germline): SGHVS, FQNEAQ. Written as DNA, the CDR3 is TGTGCCAGCAGGCTAGCGGGGGGGCGAGGCAATGAGCAGTTCTTC. Protein sequence: CASRLAGGRGNEQFF.

The V call is TRBV19, the J call TRBJ2-7, with 7 bases that match TRBD1. The CDR3 is made up of 14 amino acids. The germline gives CDR1 LNHDA, CDR2 SQIVND (reference sequence). The V segment lost 11 bases and the J segment 2 bases; nucleotides outside the gene matches: 12. The chain's CDR3 is CASQRSQGAYEQYF. Written as DNA, the CDR3 is TGTGCCTCCCAGAGGAGCCAGGGGGCCTACGAGCAGTACTTC.

The chain links TRBV18 to TRBJ1-5; 8 bases line up with TRBD1. V lost 4 bases and J lost 5; bases outside the gene matches: 4. The germline V gene has CDR1 KGHSH and CDR2 LQKENI. CDR3 size: 14 residues. The CDR3 loop reads CASSLGQGYQPQHF. CDR3 bases: TGTGCCAGCTCACTTGGACAGGGCTATCAGCCCCAGCATTTT.

The V gene is TRBV4-3, the J gene TRBJ2-5, with 10 positions matching TRBD2. CDR1 is LGHNA, CDR2 YSLEER, per germline. The CDR3 is 17 amino acids. V lost 0 bases to trimming and J lost 5 bases; unmatched junction nucleotides: 9. This chain's CDR3 is CASSQEFSLAGVETQYF. For the CDR3, the DNA is TGCGCCAGCAGCCAAGAGTTTAGCCTAGCGGGGGTGGAGACCCAGTACTTC.

The chain employs TRBV30 and TRBJ2-1, with 7 bases fitting TRBD2. Losses at the gene ends were 5 bases for V and 9 bases for J; bases not matched to a gene: 4. The CDR3 contains 11 residues. Per germline, CDR1 GTSNPN and CDR2 SVGIG (reference sequence). DNA for the CDR3: TGTGCCTGGGGGGGGGAGGGTGAGCAGTTCTTC. This sequence encodes CAWGGEGEQFF. Looking up the rest from reference TRBV30 and TRBJ2-1 gives the full variable domain: SQTIHQWPATLVQPVGSPLSLECTVEGTSNPNLYWYRQAAGRGLQLLFYSVGIGQISSEVPQNLSASRPQDRQFILSSKKLLLSDSGFYLCAWGGEGEQFFGPGTRLTVL.

The sample holds one count of this clone. In DNA, the CDR3 is TGTGCCTGGATGAGGCAGGGGGCGGACGAGCAGTACTTC. It encodes CAWMRQGADEQYF. This chain uses TRBV30 with TRBJ2-7; 8 bases map to TRBD1. The CDR3 length is 13 residues. Germline CDR1 reads GTSNPN; CDR2 reads SVGIG (reference sequence). V was clipped by 4 bases and J by 5 bases; unmatched bases: 7.

V is TRBV2 and J is TRBJ2-2; 7 bases align to TRBD2. The germline gives CDR1 SNHLY, CDR2 FYNNEI. This CDR3 is built from 15 residues. Unmatched junction bases numbered 1, after V lost 1 base and J lost 2 bases. CDR3 nucleotide sequence: TGTGCCAGCAGTGAAGGCGGGGGAAACACCGGGGAGCTGTTTTTT. Translating gives CASSEGGGNTGELFF. Using reference TRBV2 and TRBJ2-2 for the parts outside the CDR3, the full variable domain is EPEVTQTPSHQVTQMGQEVILRCVPISNHLYFYWYRQILGQKVEFLVSFYNNEISEKSEIFDDQFSVERPDGSNFTLKIRSTKLEDSAMYFCASSEGGGNTGELFFGEGSRLTVL.

V is TRBV20-1 and J is TRBJ1-2; D not certain. CDR3 length: 14 residues. Germline values: CDR1 DFQATT, CDR2 SNEGSKA (reference sequence). V gave up 3 bases and J gave up 2 bases, with 13 bases separating them. CDR3 in amino acids: CSASTPGNNYGYTF. The CDR3, as DNA: TGCAGTGCTAGTACCCCGGGTAACAACTATGGCTACACCTTC.

This clone was counted only a few times. V and J are TRBV11-3 and TRBJ1-2; tentative D call: TRBD1 (6 bases). V was pared by 4 bases and J by 4 bases, with 13 bases between. Per the germline V gene, CDR1 is SGHNT and CDR2 is YENEEA. The CDR3 sequence is 14 residues long. Here the CDR3 DNA reads TGTGCCAGCAGCTCCAGGGGCAGACCCTATGGCTACACCTTC. Translation gives CASSSRGRPYGYTF.

This clone came up a few times. The rearrangement joins TRBV6-5 to TRBJ1-1, with D perhaps matching TRBD1 (6 bases). CDR3 size: 14 residues. Trimming took 7 bases from V and 1 from J, leaving 13 bases between them. Germline assignment: CDR1 MNHEY and CDR2 SVGAGI. The chain's CDR3 is CASMLLGGNTEAFF. CDR3 in DNA: TGTGCCAGCATGTTACTAGGGGGGAACACTGAAGCTTTCTTT.

This clone has a single count. The V and J genes are TRBV5-8 and TRBJ2-5; TRBD2 agrees at 7 bases. The ends lost 7 bases at V and 2 bases at J; junction bases unmatched: 2. CDR1 and CDR2 from the germline V gene are SGHTS and YDEGEE. The CDR3 has 12 amino acids. The CDR3: CASLGGQETQYF. Here the CDR3 DNA reads TGTGCCAGCCTCGGGGGGCAAGAGACCCAGTACTTC.

The rearrangement joins TRBV27 to TRBJ1-3; D not resolved. Germline V gene sequence: CDR1 MNHEY, CDR2 SMNVEV (reference sequence). Trimming stripped 7 bases from V and 9 bases from J, with 13 bases between. The CDR3 sequence is 12 residues long. In nucleotides, the CDR3 is TGTGCCAGCAACCGGGTTCTTGGCACCATATATTTT. It specifies CASNRVLGTIYF.

This chain uses TRBV23-1 with TRBJ1-2, with 8 bases identical to TRBD1. TRBV23-1 is assigned to the ORF class and has an uncertain function. Unmatched junction bases numbered 6, after V lost 11 bases and J lost 4 bases. This CDR3 contains 12 residues. The CDR3 loop is CAVGQGAYGYTF. The CDR3 DNA sequence: TGCGCCGTAGGACAGGGCGCCTATGGCTACACCTTC.

CDR3 nucleotide sequence: TGTGCCAGTGCGTTTTTTTGGGGGGAGGAGACCCAGTACTTC. Protein product: CASAFFWGEETQYF. The chain joins TRBV27 to TRBJ2-5, with D maybe TRBD2 (6 bases). The CDR3 loop spans 14 amino acids. Germline V gene data show CDR1 as MNHEY and CDR2 as SMNVEV (reference sequence). V shed 9 bases and J shed 5 bases, with 19 bases lying between them.